This T cell receptor (beta chain) was identified during a study of cytotoxic CD8 clonotypes in ibrutinib-treated CLL (dated by TCRdb to about 2021). Some background on the complete study: The cohort included roughly 15 treatment-naive and approximately eleven relapsed/refractory patients; some 18 were IGHV unmutated. Every remission and progressive disease sample was obtained while ibrutinib was still being received by the patients. Longitudinal samples were obtainable from about 30% of the roughly 90 participants in the trial. Partial responses were observed in approximately 24 patients and complete responses in 2; after a median follow-up of around 68 months, remission was maintained in 14 patients and progression was observed in approximately twelve. On average, each sample had approximately 260,000 productive templates and almost 95,000 productive rearrangements. Response samples were obtained after a median of approximately eleven months of treatment, with a range of roughly 6 to 40 months. Cryopreserved peripheral blood mononuclear cells were obtained before treatment, at response, and at either sustained remission or disease progression.

Study-wide findings and limitations: Baseline clonality exceeded that of age-matched healthy donors and correlated strongly with circulating CD8+ T-cell counts. Clonality rose at ibrutinib response, remained stable during sustained remission, and dropped back toward baseline at progression. Public clonotypes were found to be uncommon and were observed to contract or remain stable during treatment; the increase in clonality was shown to reflect expansion of private clonotypes at ibrutinib response. Sampling times were not matched between patients in sustained remission and patients whose disease was progressing, and lymph node repertoires were not examined.

Each clonotype received, on average, 10x coverage in deep resolution sequencing performed on a MiSeq, where the target depth lay between 1 in 1 million and 1 in 200,000 T cells. TCR beta libraries were generated with the immunoSEQ hsTCRB Kit. As for how the authors treated the data: Data were analyzed with ImmunoSEQ Data Assistant and ImmunoSEQ Analyzer, with V, D and J genes assigned per IMGT definitions. Clonality, which ranges from 0 to 1, was calculated by subtracting the normalized Shannon entropy of productive rearrangement frequencies from one. Public clonotype analysis was restricted to overrepresented clonotypes comprising at least 0.05% of each patient's repertoire. Roughly 12 age-matched healthy donor repertoires from immuneACCESS were used as controls for clonality. TCRdb re-hosts the immuneACCESS table, in-frame sequences only. Its copies lack some clones; in the studies checked, an unresolved V gene accounts for under half of them, and the cause for the rest is not known. Clone size and the V and J calls come from that table; the DNA yielded D and trimming. Within this sample are some 200,000 clones, with roughly 65% of them counted one time only. The ten biggest clones cover about 6.2% of the sample.

This specimen's time point label, per the study, means: approximately eleven months on ibrutinib. For TCR beta library preparation, around 2 micrograms of genomic DNA were isolated from cryopreserved PBMCs. High-throughput TCR beta sequencing was performed on longitudinal blood samples from CLL patients receiving ibrutinib monotherapy. The patients took part in an open-label, single-center phase 2 trial of ibrutinib monotherapy. In regard to this clone: Its specific antigen is unknown. Base qualities are not at hand, and no much larger clone is one base apart.

The clonotype comes from a human donor with chronic lymphocytic leukemia. The sample in question was PBMCs, obtained after 12 months of ibrutinib treatment.

The CDR3 protein sequence reads: CASSQDMGTRANVLTF. The DNA sequence reads TGTGCCAGCAGCCAAGATATGGGGACAAGGGCCAACGTCCTGACTTTC. The sequence is built from TRBV4-2 and TRBJ2-6; perhaps TRBD1 is the D gene, with 6 bases matching. At the junction V is shortened by 0 bases and J by 5 bases, with 11 bases in between. The germline V gene supplies CDR1 LGHNA and CDR2 YNFKEQ. From the cysteine up to the phenylalanine, the CDR3 has a length of 16 residues. Only the CDR3 part of the read is kept: 48 bases, read in frame from the first base.